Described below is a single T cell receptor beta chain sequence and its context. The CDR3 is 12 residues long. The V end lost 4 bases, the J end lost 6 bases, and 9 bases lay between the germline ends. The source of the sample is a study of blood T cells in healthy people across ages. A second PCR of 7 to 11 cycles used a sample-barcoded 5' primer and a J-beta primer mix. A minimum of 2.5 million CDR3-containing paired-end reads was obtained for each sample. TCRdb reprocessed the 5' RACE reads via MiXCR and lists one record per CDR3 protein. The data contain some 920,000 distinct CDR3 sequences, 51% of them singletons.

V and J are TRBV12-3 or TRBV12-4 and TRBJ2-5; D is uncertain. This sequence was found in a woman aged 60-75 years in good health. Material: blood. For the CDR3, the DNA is TGTGCCAGCAGTTCCACCGCGAAGACCCAGTACTTC. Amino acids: CASSSTAKTQYF.